This entry describes one T cell receptor beta chain. The target antigen is unknown. The source of the sample is a study of T-cell memory formation after mild COVID-19. Study overall: TCR clusters were largely donor specific. Study-level points and caveats: Clones which contracted sat mainly in CM and EM if CD4+, and in EMRA if CD8+. Some clones that responded were present in memory (sampled pre-infection), which suggests cross-reactive memory joined.

J gave up 4 bases and V 3 bases, and 11 bases lay outside the gene matches. The CDR3 has 18 amino acids. Germline V gene data show CDR1 as SGDLS and CDR2 as YYNGEE. TCRdb analysed the 5' RACE reads with MiXCR anew, one entry per CDR3 protein. The sample yields approximately 570,000 distinct CDR3 sequences, under 20% seen once. The sequencing sample was made of PBMCs or a T cell subset sorted from them (not recorded which). The gene calls are TRBV9 and TRBJ2-2, with 11 bases matching TRBD2. The TCR was taken from an adult woman who had mild COVID-19 (a few samples of this study predate the infection). Cell type and time point are not known. CDR3: CASSAGASGRRGTGELFF. CDR3 DNA: TGTGCCAGCAGCGCCGGAGCTAGCGGGAGGAGGGGCACCGGGGAGCTGTTTTTT.